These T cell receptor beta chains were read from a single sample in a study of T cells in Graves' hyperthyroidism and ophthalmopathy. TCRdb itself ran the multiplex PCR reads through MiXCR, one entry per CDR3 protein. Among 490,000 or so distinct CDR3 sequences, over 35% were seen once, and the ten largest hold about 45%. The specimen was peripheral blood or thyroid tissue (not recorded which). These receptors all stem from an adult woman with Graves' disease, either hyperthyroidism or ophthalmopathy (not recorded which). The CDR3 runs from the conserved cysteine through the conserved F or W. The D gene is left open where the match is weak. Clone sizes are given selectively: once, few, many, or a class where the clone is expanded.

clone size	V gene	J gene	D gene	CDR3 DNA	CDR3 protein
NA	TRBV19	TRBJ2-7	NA	TGTGCCAGTAGTATCAACGACGGGGGTTCATACGAGCAGTACTTC	CASSINDGGSYEQYF
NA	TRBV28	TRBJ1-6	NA	TGTGCCAGCAGTTTGCCAGGACGGTCATCCCTCCACTTT	CASSLPGRSSLHF
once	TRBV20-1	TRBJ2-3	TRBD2	TGCAGTGCTAGAGATTCTGGGCTAGCGGGAGGGCCAATAGATACGCAGTATTTT	CSARDSGLAGGPIDTQYF
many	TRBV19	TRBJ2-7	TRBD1	TGTGCCAGTAGTATGAGGGACAGGGCCTACGAGCAGTACTTC	CASSMRDRAYEQYF
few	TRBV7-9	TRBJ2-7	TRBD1	TGTGCCAGCAGTGGGACAGGGCACTACGAGCAGTACTTC	CASSGTGHYEQYF
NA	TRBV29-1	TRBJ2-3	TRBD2	TGCAGCGTTGAAGATCCGTTAGCGGGAGGTTTTACAGATACGCAGTATTTT	CSVEDPLAGGFTDTQYF
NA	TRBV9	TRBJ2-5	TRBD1	TGTGCCAGCAGCGTAGGGACAGGGGCCACCGGGGAGACCCAGTACTTC	CASSVGTGATGETQYF
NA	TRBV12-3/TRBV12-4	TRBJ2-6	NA	TGTGCCAGCAGGAGGACAGTCTCTGGGGCCAACGTCCTGACTTTC	CASRRTVSGANVLTF
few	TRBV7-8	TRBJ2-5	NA	TGTGCCAGCCCGACCCGCTTGCAAGAGACCCAGTACTTC	CASPTRLQETQYF
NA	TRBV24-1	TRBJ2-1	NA	TGTGCCACCAGTGATTTGGGGACAGCTTCAAGCGGGGAGCAGTTCTTC	CATSDLGTASSGEQFF
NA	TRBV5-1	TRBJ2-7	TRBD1	TGCGCCAGCAGCTTCGAGGCAGGGGGCGAGCAGTACTTC	CASSFEAGGEQYF
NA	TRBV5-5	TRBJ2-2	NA	TGTGCCAGCAGTCGTCTGAGGACAGAGAACACCGGGGAGCTGTTTTTT	CASSRLRTENTGELFF
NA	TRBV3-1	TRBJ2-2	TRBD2	TGTGCCAGCAGCCTTTCGACTAGCGGGAGAGCCGCGAACACCGGGGAGCTGTTTTTT	CASSLSTSGRAANTGELFF
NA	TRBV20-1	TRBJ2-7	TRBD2	TGCAGTGCTAGTTTGACTGAGCGGGACTCCTACGAGCAGTACTTC	CSASLTERDSYEQYF
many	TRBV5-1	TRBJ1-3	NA	TGCGCCAGCAGCGAAACGACCGGGGGGCCGGGAAACACCATATATTTT	CASSETTGGPGNTIYF
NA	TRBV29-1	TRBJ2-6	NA	TGCAGCGTTGGGGCAGACCTCTCTGGGGCCAACGTCCTGACTTTC	CSVGADLSGANVLTF
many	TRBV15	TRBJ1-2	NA	TGTGCCACCAGCGTTAACAAGTTCTATGGCTACACCTTC	CATSVNKFYGYTF
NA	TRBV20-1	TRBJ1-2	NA	TGCAGTGCTAGCTCAGGGCTAAAGAACTATGGCTACACCTTC	CSASSGLKNYGYTF
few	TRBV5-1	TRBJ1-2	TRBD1	TGCGCCAGCAGCGCCCTAGACAGGGGCTATGGCTACACCTTC	CASSALDRGYGYTF
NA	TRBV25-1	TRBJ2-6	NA	TGTGCTAGAGACGCGGTGGCTGGGGCCAACGTCCTGACTTTC	CARDAVAGANVLTF
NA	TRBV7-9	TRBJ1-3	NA	TGTGCCAGCAGCTTGGTAGCGGGCGGGGGAGAGACCATATATTTT	CASSLVAGGGETIYF
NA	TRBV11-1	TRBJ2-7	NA	TGTGCCAGCAGCTTGGGATCCCTCTACGAGCAGTACTTC	CASSLGSLYEQYF
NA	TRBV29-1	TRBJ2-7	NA	TGCAGCGTTGTCTCCAGGATAGCGTACGAGCAGTACTTC	CSVVSRIAYEQYF
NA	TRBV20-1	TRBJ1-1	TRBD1	TGCAGTGCTCGACAGGGCTCCACTGAAGCTTTCTTT	CSARQGSTEAFF
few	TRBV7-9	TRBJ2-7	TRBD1	TGTGCCAGCAGCCACCGGGACAGGCACCCTTCCTACGAGCAGTACTTC	CASSHRDRHPSYEQYF
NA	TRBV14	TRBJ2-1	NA	TGTGCCAGCAGCCCCAATCTCCCGGGACCCCCCGCTGAGCAGTTCTTC	CASSPNLPGPPAEQFF
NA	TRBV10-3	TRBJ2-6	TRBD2	TGTGCCATCAGATCGGGGACTAGCGGGGCCAACGTCCTGACTTTC	CAIRSGTSGANVLTF
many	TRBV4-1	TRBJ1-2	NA	TGCGCCAGCAGCCAAGTCATGTCAGGGAACTATGGCTACACCTTC	CASSQVMSGNYGYTF
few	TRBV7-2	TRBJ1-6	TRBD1	TGTGCCAGCAGCTCCTGGGCAGGGGGCATGGATTCACCCCTCCACTTT	CASSSWAGGMDSPLHF
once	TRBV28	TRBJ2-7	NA	TGTGCCACCGGGATCACCTACGAGCAGTACTTC	CATGITYEQYF